These T cell receptor beta chains were read from a single sample in a study of control samples from healthy donors and cancer patients. TCRdb's copy holds only in-frame clones and misses some; the assay was immunoSEQ multiplex PCR. Among 35,000 to 55,000 clones listed, about 90% were seen once. Sequencing was carried out using PBMCs. The receptors here all came from a woman aged 55-69 years with lung cancer. Both conserved end residues are part of each CDR3. D genes are given only for firm matches. Only part of the rows carry a size: once, few, many, or a class if the clone is expanded.

cdr3_nt,cdr3_aa,clone_size,v_call,j_call,d_call
TGTGCCAGCACCACTTATGACTATGGCTACACCTTC,CASTTYDYGYTF,NA,TRBV27,TRBJ1-2,NA
TGTGCCTGGAGTGTACCAGGGGCCTCTGGAAACACCATATATTTT,CAWSVPGASGNTIYF,NA,TRBV30,TRBJ1-3,NA
TGTGCCAGCAGTTTAGACAGGCTTAATGGCTACACCTTC,CASSLDRLNGYTF,NA,TRBV12-3/TRBV12-4,TRBJ1-2,NA
TGCGCCAGCAGCCATACGGGACTAGCGGGAGGTGAGCAGTTCTTC,CASSHTGLAGGEQFF,NA,TRBV4-1,TRBJ2-1,TRBD2
TGTGCCAGCAGTGAAAACCGGGCAGACAATGAGCAGTTCTTC,CASSENRADNEQFF,NA,TRBV6-1,TRBJ2-1,NA
TGTGCCAGCAGCCCGAACAGGGGAAACTATGGCTACACCTTC,CASSPNRGNYGYTF,NA,TRBV3-1/TRBV3-2,TRBJ1-2,TRBD1
TGTGCCAGCAGCCGATCACTAGGGGGGGCTAATGAGCAGTTCTTC,CASSRSLGGANEQFF,once,TRBV11-2,TRBJ2-1,NA
TGCAGCGTTGAAGGGACTAGCGGGAGGGAGGCAGATACGCAGTATTTT,CSVEGTSGREADTQYF,NA,TRBV29-1,TRBJ2-3,TRBD2
TGTGCTAGTGGTCACGAACCCACAGATACGCAGTATTTT,CASGHEPTDTQYF,NA,TRBV12-5,TRBJ2-3,NA
TGTGCCAGCAGCCAAGCCCCCGGCTATAGCGGGAGGGCTGGCACCGGGGAGCTGTTTTTT,CASSQAPGYSGRAGTGELFF,NA,TRBV3-1/TRBV3-2,TRBJ2-2,TRBD2
TGTGCCATCAGTGATCGGGAGCGGGACTCCTACAATGAGCAGTTCTTC,CAISDRERDSYNEQFF,once,TRBV10-3,TRBJ2-1,TRBD2
TGTGCCAGCAGCCAAGGCGACTACGGCTACACCTTC,CASSQGDYGYTF,once,TRBV3-1/TRBV3-2,TRBJ1-2,NA
TGTGCCAGCAGCATTCAGGGGAGGGGAGGCTACACCTTC,CASSIQGRGGYTF,NA,TRBV9,TRBJ1-2,NA
TGTGCCAGCAGCGTAGGGCAGTCGGAGAACACTGAAGCTTTCTTT,CASSVGQSENTEAFF,NA,TRBV9,TRBJ1-1,NA
TGTGCCTGGAGTGTAGGGGCGGGCTCTCAAGAGACCCAGTACTTC,CAWSVGAGSQETQYF,NA,TRBV30,TRBJ2-5,NA
TGTGCCACCAGTGCTAAGGGGGGCACAGATACGCAGTATTTT,CATSAKGGTDTQYF,NA,TRBV24-1,TRBJ2-3,NA
TGCGCCAGCAGTCTAGGGGGCCATGAGCAGTTCTTC,CASSLGGHEQFF,NA,TRBV23-1,TRBJ2-1,TRBD1
TGTGCCAGTAGTACACAGGGGAAACCCTACGAGCAGTACTTC,CASSTQGKPYEQYF,NA,TRBV19,TRBJ2-7,TRBD1
TGCGCCAGCAGCCAAGCGACAGGACTCTCGTACGAGCAGTACTTC,CASSQATGLSYEQYF,NA,TRBV4-3,TRBJ2-7,NA
TGCGCCAGCAGCCCCATGGGACGCAGCACAGATACGCAGTATTTT,CASSPMGRSTDTQYF,NA,TRBV5-1,TRBJ2-3,NA
TGTGCCACCAGTGGAGGCGACAGTAACACTGAAGCTTTCTTT,CATSGGDSNTEAFF,NA,TRBV24-1,TRBJ1-1,NA
TGTGCCAGCAGCGTAGCTGAATCCCGGGCTCCCGGGGAGCTGTTTTTT,CASSVAESRAPGELFF,once,TRBV9,TRBJ2-2,NA
TGTGCCAGCAGTTCCGTTGGGAGGAGCTATGGCTACACCTTC,CASSSVGRSYGYTF,NA,TRBV27,TRBJ1-2,NA
TGTGCCAGCAGAGACGTAAACACTGAAGCTTTCTTT,CASRDVNTEAFF,NA,TRBV12-3/TRBV12-4,TRBJ1-1,NA
TGTGCCAGCCGGGACGGGTTTGGAAAACTGTTTTTT,CASRDGFGKLFF,NA,TRBV28,TRBJ1-4,NA
TGTGCCAGCAGTGAGACAGGGAGGGGCTACACCTTC,CASSETGRGYTF,NA,TRBV2,TRBJ1-2,TRBD1
TGTGCCAGCAGCCTTTGGAGGAAACAATACCAAGAGACCCAGTACTTC,CASSLWRKQYQETQYF,NA,TRBV5-4,TRBJ2-5,NA
TGCGCCAGCAGCCAAGTCATCCTCAGGGGAAATCAGCCCCAGCATTTT,CASSQVILRGNQPQHF,NA,TRBV4-1,TRBJ1-5,NA
TGCGCCAGCAGCCCTGGCGGGGCGAGGACCGGGGAGCTGTTTTTT,CASSPGGARTGELFF,NA,TRBV4-3,TRBJ2-2,NA
TGTGCCAGCAGTGAAGATAGGGCAACAGATACGCAGTATTTT,CASSEDRATDTQYF,NA,TRBV2,TRBJ2-3,NA
TGTGCCAGCAGCCTTTTCGGGGGGAACACTGAAGCTTTCTTT,CASSLFGGNTEAFF,NA,TRBV7-9,TRBJ1-1,NA
TGTGCCAGCAGCCCAAGGAGAAGGAACACTGAAGCTTTCTTT,CASSPRRRNTEAFF,once,TRBV7-2,TRBJ1-1,NA
TGTGCCAGCAGCTTTACAGGGGTGGATACGCAGTATTTT,CASSFTGVDTQYF,NA,TRBV7-2,TRBJ2-3,TRBD1
TGTGCCAGCAGTTACTCCTCAGGGGAAAACATTCAGTACTTC,CASSYSSGENIQYF,NA,TRBV6-6,TRBJ2-4,NA
TGTGCCAGCAGCCATACCAGGCCGTTTCACGAGCAGTTCTTC,CASSHTRPFHEQFF,once,TRBV14,TRBJ2-1,NA
TGTGCCACCAGTGAAAATTGGGACAGCGGTGACAATGAGCAGTTCTTC,CATSENWDSGDNEQFF,NA,TRBV24-1,TRBJ2-1,TRBD1
TGTGCCAGCAGTTACTCGAGCAGGGGACATGAAAAACTGTTTTTT,CASSYSSRGHEKLFF,NA,TRBV6-5,TRBJ1-4,NA
TGTGCCAGCCGCCGGACAGGGGAGACCGGGGAGCTGTTTTTT,CASRRTGETGELFF,NA,TRBV2,TRBJ2-2,TRBD1
TGTGCCAGCAGACAGGGATCTGGAAACACCATATATTTT,CASRQGSGNTIYF,NA,TRBV2,TRBJ1-3,NA
TGCAGCGTCGCAGTGGGACAGGGGGGTCAGCCCCAGCATTTT,CSVAVGQGGQPQHF,NA,TRBV29-1,TRBJ1-5,TRBD1
TGCGCCAGCAGCCACCCCGGGGCGGTGGGGATCACCGGGGAGCTGTTTTTT,CASSHPGAVGITGELFF,NA,TRBV4-1,TRBJ2-2,NA
TGTGCCAGCAGGGACTATACTGGGCCAGATACGCAGTATTTT,CASRDYTGPDTQYF,few,TRBV6-5,TRBJ2-3,NA
TGTGCCAGCAGCCGAGGACTAGCTGGCGGGGAGCTGTTTTTT,CASSRGLAGGELFF,NA,TRBV3-1/TRBV3-2,TRBJ2-2,TRBD2
TGTGCCAGCAGCGCATCCGGGACCAAGGGCGGCGATGAGCAGTTCTTC,CASSASGTKGGDEQFF,NA,TRBV9,TRBJ2-1,NA
TGTGCCAGCAGCCTATATATCCTGGGACATCCGAACACCGGGGAGCTGTTTTTT,CASSLYILGHPNTGELFF,NA,TRBV4-2,TRBJ2-2,NA
TGTGCCAGCAGGCGGACGGGTGAAAATTCACCCCTCCACTTT,CASRRTGENSPLHF,NA,TRBV7-9,TRBJ1-6,NA
TGTGCCAGCAGATCGTCAGCAGCTAACTATGGCTACACCTTC,CASRSSAANYGYTF,NA,TRBV28,TRBJ1-2,NA
TGTGCCAGCAGCCCGGGGGTTGCTGGAAACACCATATATTTT,CASSPGVAGNTIYF,NA,TRBV5-4,TRBJ1-3,NA